The entry below gives a single T cell receptor (beta chain) sequence along with its context. The data derive from a study of cytomegalovirus exposure and HLA in healthy donors. About the research overall: The 95 million to 120 million unique TCR beta sequences, from about 179 million T cells, were found by an earlier analysis.

The PCR had 60 Vbeta and 13 Jbeta primers. Generated by immunoSEQ multiplex PCR, the TCRdb table keeps only in-frame clones and is missing some. The sample consists of tens of thousands of clones, 60% to 85% of them appearing once. Sequenced input: PBMCs. This receptor was obtained from a man between 35 and 55 years old in good health and CMV-seronegative.

The CDR3 loop reads CASSLSETGGHEQYF. CDR3 bases: TGTGCCAGCAGTCTCTCCGAGACAGGGGGCCACGAGCAGTACTTC. The chain couples TRBV27 to TRBJ2-7; 10 bases agree with TRBD1. V lost 5 bases, J lost 5 bases, and 9 bases stayed unmatched. The V gene's germline CDR1 is MNHEY and CDR2 SMNVEV (reference sequence). This CDR3 region has 15 residues.